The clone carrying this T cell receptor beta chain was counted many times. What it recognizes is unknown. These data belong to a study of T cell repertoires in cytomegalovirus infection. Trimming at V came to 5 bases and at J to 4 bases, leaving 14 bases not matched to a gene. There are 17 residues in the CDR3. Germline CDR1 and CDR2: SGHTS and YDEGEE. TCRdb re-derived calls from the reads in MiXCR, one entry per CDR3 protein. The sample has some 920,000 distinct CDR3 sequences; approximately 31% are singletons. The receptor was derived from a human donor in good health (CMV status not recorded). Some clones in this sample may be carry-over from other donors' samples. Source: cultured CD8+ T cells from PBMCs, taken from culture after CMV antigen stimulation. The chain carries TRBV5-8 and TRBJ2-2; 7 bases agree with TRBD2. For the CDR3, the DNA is TGTGCCAGCAGAGTGGGAGCGGGACTTCGTAGCACCGGGGAGCTGTTTTTT. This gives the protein CASRVGAGLRSTGELFF. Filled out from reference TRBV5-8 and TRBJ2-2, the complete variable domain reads EAGVTQSPTHLIKTRGQQATLRCSPISGHTSVYWYQQALGLGLQFLLWYDEGEERNRGNFPPRFSGRQFPNYSSELNVNALELEDSALYLCASRVGAGLRSTGELFFGEGSRLTVL.